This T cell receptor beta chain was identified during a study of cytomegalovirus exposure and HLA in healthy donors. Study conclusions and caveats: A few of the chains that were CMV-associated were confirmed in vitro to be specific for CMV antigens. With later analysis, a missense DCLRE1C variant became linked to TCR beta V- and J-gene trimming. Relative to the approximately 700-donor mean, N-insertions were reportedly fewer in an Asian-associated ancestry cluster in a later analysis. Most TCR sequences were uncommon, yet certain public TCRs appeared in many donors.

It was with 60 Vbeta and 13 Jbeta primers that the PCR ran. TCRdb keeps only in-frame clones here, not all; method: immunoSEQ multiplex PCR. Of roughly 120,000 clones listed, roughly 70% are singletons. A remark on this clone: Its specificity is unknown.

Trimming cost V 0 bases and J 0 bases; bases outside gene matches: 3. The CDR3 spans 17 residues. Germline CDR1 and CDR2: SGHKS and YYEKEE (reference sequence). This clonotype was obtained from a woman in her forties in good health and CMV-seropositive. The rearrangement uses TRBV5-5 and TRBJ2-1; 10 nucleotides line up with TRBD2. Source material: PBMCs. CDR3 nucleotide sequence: TGTGCCAGCAGCTTGGCTAGCGGGGGATCCTCCTACAATGAGCAGTTCTTC. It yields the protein CASSLASGGSSYNEQFF. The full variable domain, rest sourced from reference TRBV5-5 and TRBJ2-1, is DAGVTQSPTHLIKTRGQQVTLRCSPISGHKSVSWYQQVLGQGPQFIFQYYEKEERGRGNFPDRFSARQFPNYSSELNVNALLLGDSALYLCASSLASGGSSYNEQFFGPGTRLTVL.